A selection of T cell receptor beta chains follows, all from one sample in a study of blood T cell repertoires in COVID-19. TCRdb keeps only in-frame clones here, not all; method: immunoSEQ multiplex PCR. The profile shows fewer than 250,000 clones, 75% to 85% of them singletons. The sample comprised peripheral blood. The receptors shown here come from a human donor in a cohort sampled during active COVID-19. Each CDR3 is given with its conserved first and last residue. Each record gives: J gene, V gene, clone size, D gene, CDR3 protein, CDR3 DNA. A D gene is named only where the DNA matches it firmly. Clone size is shown for a subset of rows, as once, few, many or a class of expanded clone.

j_gene: TRBJ2-1; v_gene: TRBV5-1; abundance: once; d_gene: .; CDR3aa: CASSLEVARNPQFF; CDR3nt: TGCGCCAGCAGCTTGGAGGTAGCGCGGAACCCGCAGTTCTTC
j_gene: TRBJ1-6; v_gene: TRBV5-8; abundance: .; d_gene: .; CDR3aa: CASRGPAGYNSPLHF; CDR3nt: TGTGCCAGCAGGGGCCCAGCGGGATATAATTCACCCCTCCACTTT
j_gene: TRBJ2-1; v_gene: TRBV14; abundance: .; d_gene: .; CDR3aa: CASSQVTVGNEQFF; CDR3nt: TGTGCCAGCAGCCAAGTAACAGTTGGGAATGAGCAGTTCTTC
j_gene: TRBJ2-7; v_gene: TRBV28; abundance: .; d_gene: .; CDR3aa: CASSVSTGNLYEQYF; CDR3nt: TGTGCCAGCAGTGTCTCGACAGGAAACCTCTACGAGCAGTACTTC
j_gene: TRBJ2-1; v_gene: TRBV29-1; abundance: few; d_gene: TRBD2; CDR3aa: CSVARTSGGIEQFF; CDR3nt: TGCAGCGTTGCCAGGACTAGCGGGGGCATTGAGCAGTTCTTC
j_gene: TRBJ2-3; v_gene: TRBV21-1; abundance: .; d_gene: .; CDR3aa: CASSPRVVDTQYF; CDR3nt: TGTGCCAGCAGCCCCCGGGTCGTAGATACGCAGTATTTT
j_gene: TRBJ2-2; v_gene: TRBV9; abundance: .; d_gene: TRBD2; CDR3aa: CASSASGGYTGELFF; CDR3nt: TGTGCCAGCAGCGCTAGCGGGGGGTACACCGGGGAGCTGTTTTTT
j_gene: TRBJ2-7; v_gene: TRBV5-1; abundance: .; d_gene: TRBD1; CDR3aa: CASSPDRVNEQYF; CDR3nt: TGCGCCAGCAGCCCGGACAGGGTGAACGAGCAGTACTTC
j_gene: TRBJ2-7; v_gene: TRBV29-1; abundance: .; d_gene: .; CDR3aa: CSVGDRNSQEQYF; CDR3nt: TGCAGCGTCGGTGACAGGAATTCTCAGGAGCAGTACTTC
j_gene: TRBJ2-7; v_gene: TRBV7-9; abundance: .; d_gene: TRBD2; CDR3aa: CASSYGTPGGYEQYF; CDR3nt: TGTGCCAGCAGCTACGGGACTCCCGGGGGGTACGAGCAGTACTTC